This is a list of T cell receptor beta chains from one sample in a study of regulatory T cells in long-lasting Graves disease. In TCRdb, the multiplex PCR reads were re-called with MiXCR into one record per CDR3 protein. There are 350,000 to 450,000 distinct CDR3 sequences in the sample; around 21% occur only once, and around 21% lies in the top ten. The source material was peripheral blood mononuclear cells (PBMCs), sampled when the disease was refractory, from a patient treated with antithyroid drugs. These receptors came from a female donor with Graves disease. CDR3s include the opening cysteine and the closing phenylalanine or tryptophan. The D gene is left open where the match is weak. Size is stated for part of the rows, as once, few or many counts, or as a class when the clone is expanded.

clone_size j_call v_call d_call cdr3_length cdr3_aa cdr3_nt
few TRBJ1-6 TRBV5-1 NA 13 CASSLDVNSPLHF TGCGCCAGCAGCTTGGATGTCAATTCACCCCTCCACTTT
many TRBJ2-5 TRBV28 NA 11 CASSSEETQYF TGTGCCAGCAGTTCCGAGGAGACCCAGTACTTC
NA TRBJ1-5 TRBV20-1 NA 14 CSAGMSASNQPQHF TGCAGTGCAGGGATGTCAGCTAGCAATCAGCCCCAGCATTTT
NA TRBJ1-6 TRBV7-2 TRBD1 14 CASSPGGPGSPLHF TGTGCCAGCAGCCCAGGGGGGCCGGGTTCACCCCTCCACTTT
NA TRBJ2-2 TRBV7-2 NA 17 CASSLHPTGKNTGELFF TGTGCCAGCAGCTTACACCCCACGGGGAAGAACACCGGGGAGCTGTTTTTT
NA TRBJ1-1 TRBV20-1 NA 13 CSARGRRDTEAFF TGCAGTGCTAGGGGCCGGAGGGACACTGAAGCTTTCTTT
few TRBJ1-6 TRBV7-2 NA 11 CASSLSGTQIF TGTGCCAGCAGCTTATCCGGGACCCAGATTTTT
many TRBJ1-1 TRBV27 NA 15 CASSVRGSSHTEAFF TGTGCCAGCAGTGTGAGGGGCAGTTCCCACACTGAAGCTTTCTTT
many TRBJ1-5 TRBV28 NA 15 CASSLVSQTYQPQHF TGTGCCAGCAGTTTAGTGTCACAGACCTATCAGCCCCAGCATTTT
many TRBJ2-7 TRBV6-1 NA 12 CASSTEAYEQYF TGTGCCAGCAGCACAGAAGCTTACGAGCAGTACTTC
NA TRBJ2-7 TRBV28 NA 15 CASSFVGESSYEQYF TGTGCCAGCAGTTTCGTTGGGGAGAGCTCCTACGAGCAGTACTTC
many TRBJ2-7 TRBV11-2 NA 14 CASSAGVLTYEQYF TGTGCCAGCAGCGCAGGGGTTCTTACCTACGAGCAGTACTTC
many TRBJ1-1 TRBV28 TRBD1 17 CASSSTTGVGGGTEAFF TGTGCCAGCAGTTCAACGACAGGGGTCGGGGGAGGCACTGAAGCTTTCTTT
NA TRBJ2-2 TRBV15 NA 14 CATSRGSNTGELFF TGTGCCACCAGCAGGGGTTCGAACACCGGGGAGCTGTTTTTT
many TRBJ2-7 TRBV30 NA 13 CAWNRGSWYEQYF TGTGCCTGGAATAGGGGGAGTTGGTACGAGCAGTACTTC
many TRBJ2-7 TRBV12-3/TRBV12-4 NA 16 CASSLIREGLSGEQYF TGTGCCAGCAGTCTTATAAGAGAGGGGCTATCGGGCGAGCAGTACTTC
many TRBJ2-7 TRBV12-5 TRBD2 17 CASGLSLAGPISYEQYF TGTGCTAGTGGTTTGAGTCTAGCGGGACCTATCTCCTACGAGCAGTACTTC
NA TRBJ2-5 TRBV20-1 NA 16 CSASSGLSTGGETQYF TGCAGTGCTTCATCCGGACTCTCGACGGGTGGGGAGACCCAGTACTTC
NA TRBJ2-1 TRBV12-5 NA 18 CASGLVEWGASSYNEQFF TGTGCTAGTGGTTTGGTGGAATGGGGGGCGAGCTCCTACAATGAGCAGTTCTTC
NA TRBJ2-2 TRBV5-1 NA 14 CASSTRTDTGELFF TGCGCCAGCAGCACACGGACAGACACCGGGGAGCTGTTTTTT
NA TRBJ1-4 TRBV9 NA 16 CASSVGTTSTNEKLFF TGTGCCAGCAGCGTAGGGACAACCTCAACTAATGAAAAACTGTTTTTT
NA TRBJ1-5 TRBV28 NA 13 CASSLAPPGPQHF TGTGCCAGCAGCTTAGCGCCGCCCGGGCCCCAGCATTTT
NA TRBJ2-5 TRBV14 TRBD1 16 CASSPDRGPGQETQYF TGTGCCAGCAGCCCTGACAGGGGGCCCGGCCAAGAGACCCAGTACTTC
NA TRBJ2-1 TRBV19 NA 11 CASSQGGEQFF TGTGCCAGTAGTCAAGGGGGGGAGCAGTTCTTC
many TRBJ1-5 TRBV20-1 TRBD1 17 CSAREADRGKGNQPQHF TGCAGTGCTAGAGAGGCGGACAGGGGGAAAGGCAATCAGCCCCAGCATTTT
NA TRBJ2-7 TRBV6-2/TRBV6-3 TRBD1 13 CASSYEGSGQVIF TGTGCCAGCAGTTACGAGGGCTCGGGACAGGTAATCTTC
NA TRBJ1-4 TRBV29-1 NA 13 CSAVGQSNEKLFF TGCAGCGCCGTTGGACAGAGTAATGAAAAACTGTTTTTT
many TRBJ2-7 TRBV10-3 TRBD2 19 CAISESMGLAGSGTYEQYF TGTGCCATCAGTGAGTCGATGGGACTAGCAGGATCTGGGACATACGAGCAGTACTTC
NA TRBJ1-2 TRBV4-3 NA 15 CASSQERGANYGYTF TGCGCCAGCAGCCAAGAACGGGGAGCTAACTATGGCTACACCTTC
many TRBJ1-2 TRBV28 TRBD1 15 CASRDQGALYYGYTF TGTGCCAGCAGAGATCAGGGGGCGCTTTACTATGGCTACACCTTC
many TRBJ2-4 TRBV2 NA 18 CASRWTAEGDVAKNIQYF TGTGCCAGCCGATGGACAGCAGAAGGGGACGTAGCCAAAAACATTCAGTACTTC
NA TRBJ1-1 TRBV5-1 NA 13 CASSLFQYTEAFF TGCGCCAGCAGCTTGTTCCAGTACACTGAAGCTTTCTTT
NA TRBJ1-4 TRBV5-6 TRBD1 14 CASSLGTGKEKLFF TGTGCCAGCAGCTTGGGGACAGGGAAAGAAAAACTGTTTTTT
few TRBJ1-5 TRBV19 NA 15 CASGRDSGGTQPQHF TGTGCCAGTGGGAGGGACTCTGGGGGAACTCAGCCCCAGCATTTT
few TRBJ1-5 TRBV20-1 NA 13 CSARMDLSQPQHF TGCAGTGCTAGAATGGACCTGTCTCAGCCCCAGCATTTT
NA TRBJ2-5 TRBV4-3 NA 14 CASSQDQGWGTQYF TGCGCCAGCAGCCAAGACCAGGGTTGGGGGACCCAGTACTTC
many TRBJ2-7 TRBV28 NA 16 CASSSLLASSLWEQYF TGTGCCAGCAGTTCCCTCCTAGCCTCGAGTTTGTGGGAGCAGTACTTC
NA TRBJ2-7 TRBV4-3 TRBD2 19 CASSQDLLGSGRASYEQYF TGCGCCAGCAGCCAAGATCTCCTAGGGAGCGGGAGGGCCTCCTACGAGCAGTACTTC
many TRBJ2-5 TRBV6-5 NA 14 CASSSTSNQETQYF TGTGCCAGCAGTTCGACGAGCAACCAAGAGACCCAGTACTTC
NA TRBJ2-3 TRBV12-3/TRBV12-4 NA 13 CASSDGRTDTQYF TGTGCCAGCAGTGATGGACGCACAGATACGCAGTATTTT
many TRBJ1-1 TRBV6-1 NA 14 CASSPSGQTTEAFF TGTGCCAGCTCTCCCTCCGGGCAGACTACTGAAGCTTTCTTT
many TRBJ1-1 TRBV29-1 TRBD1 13 CSVGTGSNTEAFF TGCAGCGTTGGGACAGGGTCGAACACTGAAGCTTTCTTT
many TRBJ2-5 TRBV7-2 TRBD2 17 CASSLLLSGRAQETQYF TGTGCCAGCAGCTTACTACTGAGCGGGAGGGCCCAAGAGACCCAGTACTTC
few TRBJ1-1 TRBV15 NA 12 CATRSPNTEAFF TGTGCCACCCGATCTCCGAACACTGAAGCTTTCTTT
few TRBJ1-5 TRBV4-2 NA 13 CASSQARDQPQHF TGTGCCAGCAGCCAAGCAAGGGACCAGCCCCAGCATTTT
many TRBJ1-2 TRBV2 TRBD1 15 CASRRDSQTNYGYTF TGTGCCAGCAGGCGGGACAGCCAGACTAACTATGGCTACACCTTC